This passage covers 16 T cell receptor beta chains from one sample sequenced in a study of CD4 T cells in relation to SARS-CoV-2 and coronaviruses. Assay used: immunoSEQ multiplex PCR; TCRdb lists only in-frame clones, some missing. The sample contains about 25,000 clones, roughly four fifths of which appear only once. These receptors' antigens are unknown. Before the COVID-19 pandemic, during about 2011-2019, CD4+ T cells were taken from unexposed donors. The cells were cultured for about ten days before CD4+ T cells were isolated. The sequenced sample was CD4+ T cells from PBMCs, cultured in vitro. Every receptor here comes from a human donor in good health.

V usage is TRBV23-1 and J usage is TRBJ2-7, with D perhaps TRBD2 (5 bases). TRBV23-1 is an open reading frame whose function is uncertain. The V and J ends lost 0 bases and 2 bases respectively, with 17 bases between them. This CDR3 is 17 amino acids long. The CDR3 bases are TGCGCCAGCAGTCAATCGTTGAGCCCCGGGGAAACCTACGAGCAGTACTTC. Translating it yields CASSQSLSPGETYEQYF.

V and J are TRBV4-3 and TRBJ2-3; D remains ambiguous. CDR1 is LGHNA and CDR2 is YSLEER in the germline V gene. The CDR3 is made up of 14 amino acids. V lost 0 bases, J lost 4 bases, and 8 bases lay in between. In DNA, the CDR3 is TGCGCCAGCAGCCAAGATCCCTGGCCAGATACGCAGTATTTT. Its protein product is CASSQDPWPDTQYF.

This clone came up once. V and J are TRBV7-2 and TRBJ2-5; 7 bases are a match to TRBD2. CDR3 length: 9 residues. CDR1 is SGHTA and CDR2 is FQGNSA in the germline V gene. The CDR3 here is CGEGETQYF. CDR3 DNA: TGTGGGGAGGGAGAGACCCAGTACTTC.

V usage is TRBV12-3 or TRBV12-4 and J usage is TRBJ2-5; perhaps TRBD2 as D (5 bases). Trimming removed 5 bases at V and 5 bases at J, with 9 bases between. The CDR3 totals 12 residues. The CDR3 DNA reads TGTGCCAGCAGTCGGACTCGGGAGACCCAGTACTTC. This encodes CASSRTRETQYF.

The chain couples TRBV10-3 to TRBJ2-1; TRBD2 matches 16 bases. After removal of 8 bases from V and 8 bases from J, the junction contained 9 bases not matched to a gene. There are 16 residues in the CDR3. Germline CDR1 ENHRY, CDR2 SYGVKD. The CDR3 loop reads CAIAPGTSGGADEQFF. Written as DNA, the CDR3 is TGTGCCATCGCCCCCGGGACTAGCGGGGGGGCCGATGAGCAGTTCTTC.

This chain uses TRBV5-4 with TRBJ2-3; 12 bases line up with TRBD2. This CDR3 is built from 17 residues. Germline V gene lookup returns CDR1 SGHNT and CDR2 YYREEE (reference sequence). Unmatched junction bases numbered 4, after V lost 0 bases and J lost 2 bases. CDR3 residues: CASSLALAGGPTDTQYF. CDR3 coding DNA: TGTGCCAGCAGCTTGGCACTAGCGGGAGGACCCACAGATACGCAGTATTTT. Supplemented by reference TRBV5-4 and TRBJ2-3, the full variable domain reads ETGVTQSPTHLIKTRGQQVTLRCSSQSGHNTVSWYQQALGQGPQFIFQYYREEENGRGNFPPRFSGLQFPNYSSELNVNALELDDSALYLCASSLALAGGPTDTQYFGPGTRLTVL.

The chain links TRBV29-1 to TRBJ2-7; TRBD1 matches at 10 bases. CDR1 is SQVTM, CDR2 ANQGSEA, per germline. The V segment lost 4 bases and the J segment 0 bases; nucleotides outside the gene matches: 3. The CDR3 loop spans 14 amino acids. The CDR3 spells CSVADRGVSYEQYF. The CDR3 region has the DNA TGCAGCGTTGCGGACAGGGGGGTCTCCTACGAGCAGTACTTC.

The rearrangement links TRBV11-2 to TRBJ2-1; D perhaps matches TRBD1 (6 bases). Trimming left V 5 bases short and J 14 bases short, with 19 bases between. The CDR3 has 13 amino acids. CDR1 SGHAT and CDR2 FQNNGV come from the germline V gene. In DNA, the CDR3 is TGTGCCAGCAGCCGGACCTCAGGGGCGAGGGAGTTCTTC. This codes for CASSRTSGAREFF.

This clone showed up just a few times. V gene TRBV12-3 or TRBV12-4 combines with J gene TRBJ2-7, with D maybe TRBD2 (5 bases). V lost 6 bases and J lost 1, with 10 bases in between. This CDR3 spans 13 amino acids. The CDR3 is CASSPPGSYEQYF. CDR3 DNA: TGTGCCAGCAGCCCCCCGGGGTCCTACGAGCAGTACTTC.

This clone was counted once. The chain joins TRBV5-1 to TRBJ2-7, with 12 bases lining up with TRBD2. Per germline, CDR1 SGHRS and CDR2 YFSETQ. Germline trimming cut 3 bases from V and 3 bases from J; bases unmatched to any gene: 13. The CDR3 extends over 18 amino acids. CDR3 nucleotide sequence: TGCGCCAGCAGCTGGGGGAGACTAGCGGGAGTTCGGAGCTACGAGCAGTACTTC. It is translated as CASSWGRLAGVRSYEQYF.

The chain couples TRBV11-2 to TRBJ1-2; 12 bases agree with TRBD1. CDR1 is SGHAT, CDR2 FQNNGV, per germline. This CDR3 contains 16 residues. The V and J ends lost 5 bases and 5 bases, in that order; junction bases with no gene match: 9. This CDR3 reads CASSGSGTGGGYGYTF. The CDR3 bases are TGTGCCAGCAGCGGGTCCGGGACAGGGGGCGGGTATGGCTACACCTTC.

The V gene is TRBV29-1, the J gene TRBJ1-1, with TRBD1 identical over 11 bases. Germline trimming cut 4 bases from V and 2 bases from J; bases unmatched to any gene: 3. Looked up from germline, CDR1 is SQVTM and CDR2 is ANQGSEA. This CDR3 comprises 14 residues. CDR3 bases: TGCAGCGTTGTGAGGACAGGGGGCAACACTGAAGCTTTCTTT. Translation: CSVVRTGGNTEAFF.

This clone was seen once. V is TRBV4-2 and J is TRBJ2-7; D unresolved. The germline V and J ends were trimmed by 0 bases and 7 bases, with 13 bases remaining between them. CDR3 length: 14 amino acids. Germline assignment: CDR1 LGHNA and CDR2 YNFKEQ. CDR3 bases: TGTGCCAGCAGCCAAGAACGTGCCGTAGGGGAGCAGTACTTC. It translates to CASSQERAVGEQYF.

This chain links TRBV4-2 with TRBJ1-2; possibly TRBD1 for D (6 bases). Germline V CDR1 and CDR2: LGHNA, YNFKEQ. The CDR3 is 13 amino acids. V was trimmed by 7 bases and J by 10 bases, leaving 19 bases between them. The CDR3 sequence: CASIGGARPSYTF. In DNA, the CDR3 is TGTGCCAGCATCGGGGGGGCACGCCCATCCTACACCTTC.

V is TRBV19 and J is TRBJ2-1, with TRBD1 matching over 10 bases. This CDR3 region has 15 residues. V trimming: 1 base; J trimming: 8 bases; junction bases outside the gene matches: 5. Germline V gene sequence: CDR1 LNHDA, CDR2 SQIVND (reference sequence). The CDR3 loop is CASSIGPGQGYEQFF. The CDR3 DNA is TGTGCCAGTAGTATAGGGCCGGGACAGGGGTATGAGCAGTTCTTC.

This clone was picked up a small number of times. The chain uses TRBV19 and TRBJ1-2, with D unclear. This CDR3 is built from 13 residues. V was cut by 7 bases and J by 3 bases, with 12 bases left in between. In germline, CDR1 is LNHDA, CDR2 SQIVND (reference sequence). CDR3 region: CASTPGEDYGYTF. The DNA of the CDR3 is TGTGCCAGTACTCCGGGAGAGGACTATGGCTACACCTTC.